These 31 T cell receptor beta chains share one sample of origin, sequenced in a study of T cell responses to AZD1222 COVID-19 vaccine. The assay was immunoSEQ multiplex PCR, and TCRdb's table has in-frame clones only and misses some. The table includes about 120,000 clones, around 85% detected once. The sequencing here drew on peripheral blood, taken on day 0 of MenACWY control vaccination. The receptors were gathered from an adult in good health.

The chain employs TRBV6-1 and TRBJ1-2; tentative D call: TRBD1 (5 bases). The CDR3 spans 14 residues. Trimming cost V 5 bases and J 1 base, with 11 bases left between them. CDR1 and CDR2 (germline): MNHNS, SASEGT. The CDR3 coding sequence is TGTGCCAGCAGTAGGGACGCCAATAACTATGGCTACACCTTC. Amino acid sequence: CASSRDANNYGYTF.

The chain uses TRBV19 and TRBJ1-1; 10 nucleotides match TRBD1. Germline V lookup: CDR1 LNHDA, CDR2 SQIVND (reference sequence). V gave up 9 bases and J gave up 1 base; unmatched junction bases: 5. The CDR3 is 14 amino acids. This CDR3 reads CASVRDRGNTEAFF. The CDR3 DNA sequence: TGTGCCAGCGTCCGGGACAGGGGGAACACTGAAGCTTTCTTT.

V usage is TRBV10-3 and J usage is TRBJ2-3, with D possibly being TRBD2 (6 bases). The CDR3 is 15 residues long. CDR1 is ENHRY and CDR2 is SYGVKD in the germline V gene. Between the trimmed V and J ends, which lost 3 bases and 3 bases, there was a span of 13 bases. The CDR3 reads CAISDPRESTDTQYF. CDR3 DNA: TGTGCCATCAGTGATCCCCGGGAGTCTACAGATACGCAGTATTTT.

The chain uses TRBV18 and TRBJ1-6; tentative D call: TRBD1 (6 bases). The ends were cut back, 5 bases at V and 7 bases at J, with 15 bases in the middle. Germline V gene lookup returns CDR1 KGHSH and CDR2 LQKENI. The CDR3 totals 15 residues. CDR3 sequence (DNA): TGTGCCAGCTCATCGATACAGGGCCCCAATTCACCCCTCCACTTT. Translated, it gives CASSSIQGPNSPLHF.

The CDR3 nucleotides are TGTGCCAGCGCCGGGATAGGGCTTTACCCGGGACGGCGGAACACTGAAGCTTTCTTT. Its translation is CASAGIGLYPGRRNTEAFF. The chain joins TRBV7-8 to TRBJ1-1, with D possibly matching TRBD1 (5 bases). V lost 8 bases and J 1 base, leaving 29 bases between the germline ends. Germline V gene data show CDR1 as SGHVS and CDR2 as FQNEAQ. The CDR3 runs 19 residues.

V and J are TRBV4-3 and TRBJ1-1; no clear D gene. The CDR3 runs to 14 residues. The germline V gene encodes CDR1 LGHNA and CDR2 YSLEER. V was shortened by 0 bases and J by 1 base, with 6 bases between the two germline ends. This CDR3 reads CASSQDGENTEAFF. CDR3 coding DNA: TGCGCCAGCAGCCAAGATGGAGAGAACACTGAAGCTTTCTTT.

This chain uses TRBV6-2 or TRBV6-3 with TRBJ1-1, with 7 positions matching TRBD1. The CDR3 loop spans 16 amino acids. In germline, CDR1 is MNHEY, CDR2 SVGEGT. V was clipped by 4 bases and J by 7 bases; unmatched bases: 15. CDR3 residues: CASSFTRTGRTNEAFF. DNA for the CDR3: TGTGCCAGCAGTTTCACGCGGACAGGTCGTACCAATGAAGCTTTCTTT.

This clone has just one count. This chain connects TRBV24-1 to TRBJ2-3; D gene unclear. The V and J ends lost 3 bases and 0 bases respectively, with 6 bases between them. Germline CDR1 and CDR2: KGHDR and SFDVKD. The CDR3 consists of 14 residues. In DNA form, the CDR3 reads TGTGCCACCAGTGATAGCCGGAGCACAGATACGCAGTATTTT. Its protein product is CATSDSRSTDTQYF.

This clone is a singleton in its sample. The chain employs TRBV27 and TRBJ2-7; D is possibly TRBD2 (6 bases). V was shortened by 1 base and J by 3 bases, with 16 bases between the two germline ends. Germline loops: CDR1 MNHEY, CDR2 SMNVEV (reference sequence). There are 16 residues in the CDR3. DNA for the CDR3: TGTGCCAGCAGTTTATTGGACCGTCGGCGGGGCTACGAGCAGTACTTC. Translated: CASSLLDRRRGYEQYF.

This chain uses TRBV18 with TRBJ1-6; a possible D gene is TRBD1 (5 bases). The CDR3 spans 15 residues. Germline CDR1 KGHSH, CDR2 LQKENI. The V end was cut by 2 bases, the J end by 7 bases, with 12 bases between. The CDR3 region is CASSPAGPPNSPLHF. The CDR3 DNA is TGTGCCAGCTCACCAGCAGGGCCCCCGAATTCACCCCTCCACTTT.

The V call is TRBV6-5, the J call TRBJ2-3; no firm D call. Trimming shortened V by 6 bases and J by 0 bases, and 13 bases separated the two germline ends. Per the germline V gene, CDR1 is MNHEY and CDR2 is SVGAGI. CDR3 length: 15 amino acids. DNA for the CDR3: TGTGCCAGCAGCCAAGAGATTTCTAGCACAGATACGCAGTATTTT. Translating it yields CASSQEISSTDTQYF.

The chain uses TRBV6-5 and TRBJ1-1; TRBD1 matches at 8 bases. The length of the CDR3 is 16 residues. The ends lost 4 bases at V and 4 bases at J; junction bases unmatched: 11. The germline CDR1 and CDR2 sequences are MNHEY and SVGAGI. CDR3 DNA: TGTGCCAGCAGTTCCCTCAGGGGAACAGGGGGCACTGAAGCTTTCTTT. It is translated as CASSSLRGTGGTEAFF.

This rearrangement joins TRBV3-1 (or the pseudogene TRBV3-2) to TRBJ1-5; D remains unclear. Germline V gene data show CDR1 as LGHDT and CDR2 as YNNKEL (reference sequence). The CDR3 spans 14 residues. The V end lost 3 bases, the J end lost 2 bases, and 8 bases lay between the germline ends. DNA for the CDR3: TGTGCCAGCAGCCAGCAATACGGCAATCAGCCCCAGCATTTT. Protein: CASSQQYGNQPQHF.

This clone has a handful of counts. The V gene is TRBV11-1, the J gene TRBJ2-7; 9 bases fit TRBD1. Germline V gene lookup returns CDR1 SGHAT and CDR2 FQDESV (reference sequence). The J segment lost 2 bases and the V segment lost 5 bases, leaving 7 bases of the junction unmatched. The CDR3 is made up of 15 amino acids. The chain's CDR3 is CASSLRQGGPYEQYF. CDR3 sequence (DNA): TGTGCCAGCAGCCTCCGACAGGGGGGCCCCTACGAGCAGTACTTC.

The chain combines TRBV5-5 with TRBJ2-2; no clear D gene. From germline, CDR1 is SGHKS and CDR2 YYEKEE (reference sequence). Trimming took off 2 bases at V and 2 bases at J, with 7 bases between the two ends. The CDR3 covers 14 residues. The CDR3 region is CASSFDGNTGELFF. CDR3 nucleotide sequence: TGTGCCAGCAGCTTCGACGGAAACACCGGGGAGCTGTTTTTT.

This clone was seen once. For the CDR3, the DNA is TGTGCCAGCACTAAGAGACTAGTGGCCACAGATACGCAGTATTTT. Translated, it gives CASTKRLVATDTQYF. This sequence joins TRBV7-2 and TRBJ2-3, with D perhaps TRBD2 (6 bases). Germline lookup yields CDR1 SGHTA and CDR2 FQGNSA. This CDR3 has 15 residues. V was cut by 7 bases and J by 2 bases, with 16 bases left in between.

This rearrangement joins TRBV2 to TRBJ2-1; 9 bases align to TRBD1. Looked up from germline, CDR1 is SNHLY and CDR2 is FYNNEI. V was clipped by 5 bases and J by 7 bases; unmatched bases: 6. The CDR3 is 14 amino acids. CDR3 sequence (DNA): TGTGCCAGCAGTTTCCTAGGACAGGGGAATGAGCAGTTCTTC. It translates to CASSFLGQGNEQFF.

The chain couples TRBV5-1 to TRBJ2-5; D call uncertain. Germline assignment: CDR1 SGHRS and CDR2 YFSETQ. This CDR3 is built from 14 residues. V dropped 0 bases and J dropped 5 bases, with 11 bases sitting between them. In DNA form, the CDR3 reads TGCGCCAGCAGCTTGGTCGTAGGGTTGGAGACCCAGTACTTC. This gives the protein CASSLVVGLETQYF.

The rearrangement uses TRBV4-3 and TRBJ1-2; tentatively, D is TRBD1 (5 bases). The CDR3 is made up of 15 amino acids. Germline V gene data show CDR1 as LGHNA and CDR2 as YSLEER. Trimming left V 0 bases short and J 2 bases short, with 10 bases between. CDR3 bases: TGCGCCAGCAGCCAAGATTCTCAGGGCAACTATGGCTACACCTTC. Translated, it gives CASSQDSQGNYGYTF.

V usage is TRBV28 and J usage is TRBJ2-7; D ambiguous. The length of the CDR3 is 16 residues. V was clipped by 2 bases and J by 0 bases, with 14 bases between them. The germline V gene has CDR1 MDHEN and CDR2 SYDVKM. The CDR3, as DNA: TGTGCCAGCAGTTTAAACGGACGAGGCGGCTCCTACGAGCAGTACTTC. This encodes CASSLNGRGGSYEQYF.

The table lists this clone with a few counts. The rearrangement links TRBV29-1 to TRBJ1-1; tentatively, D is TRBD1 (6 bases). This CDR3 contains 13 residues. CDR1 and CDR2 (germline): SQVTM, ANQGSEA. V lost 7 bases, J lost 3 bases, and 15 bases lay in between. The CDR3 bases are TGCAGCGCCCGGGGGGCGAAGGACACTGAAGCTTTCTTT. Translation gives CSARGAKDTEAFF.

The chain couples TRBV9 to TRBJ1-1, with D unclear. The CDR3 is 12 amino acids. Germline CDR1 and CDR2: SGDLS and YYNGEE. V was clipped by 8 bases and J by 3 bases, with 11 bases between them. The CDR3 region is CARNDLDTEAFF. In DNA form, the CDR3 reads TGTGCCAGAAACGATTTGGACACTGAAGCTTTCTTT.

V and J are TRBV28 and TRBJ2-5, with D perhaps TRBD2 (6 bases). This CDR3 has 12 residues. Germline V gene lookup returns CDR1 MDHEN and CDR2 SYDVKM. V lost 5 bases and J lost 3, with 7 bases in between. Here the CDR3 DNA reads TGTGCCAGCAGTCGCGGGGAAGAGACCCAGTACTTC. Amino acids: CASSRGEETQYF. Full variable domain (rest looked up from reference TRBV28 and TRBJ2-5): DVKVTQSSRYLVKRTGEKVFLECVQDMDHENMFWYRQDPGLGLRLIYFSYDVKMKEKGDIPEGYSVSREKKERFSLILESASTNQTSMYLCASSRGEETQYFGPGTRLLVL.

The V call is TRBV19, the J call TRBJ1-2; TRBD1 is a possible D gene (6 bases). In germline, CDR1 is LNHDA, CDR2 SQIVND (reference sequence). This CDR3 has 14 amino acids. Trimming pared 5 bases from V and 2 bases from J, leaving 12 bases between. The CDR3 DNA follows: TGTGCCAGTAGTCACAGACAGGCCAACTATGGCTACACCTTC. Amino acids: CASSHRQANYGYTF.

The CDR3 reads CASSVGGQGSGEKLFF. The CDR3 DNA follows: TGTGCCAGCAGCGTAGGAGGACAGGGGTCAGGTGAAAAACTGTTTTTT. The V gene is TRBV9, the J gene TRBJ1-4, with 9 bases lining up with TRBD1. This CDR3 has 16 residues. V shed 0 bases, J shed 7 bases, and the junction held 7 bases outside the gene matches. CDR1 is SGDLS and CDR2 is YYNGEE in the germline V gene.

The chain links TRBV19 to TRBJ1-2, with D possibly matching TRBD1 (5 bases). The length of the CDR3 is 13 residues. Germline V gene data show CDR1 as LNHDA and CDR2 as SQIVND (reference sequence). V lost 3 bases, J lost 4 bases, and 9 bases lay in between. CDR3 protein: CASSINGAYGYTF. The DNA for the CDR3 is TGTGCCAGTAGTATCAATGGGGCCTATGGCTACACCTTC. The entire variable domain, with the rest obtained from reference TRBV19 and TRBJ1-2, is as follows: DGGITQSPKYLFRKEGQNVTLSCEQNLNHDAMYWYRQDPGQGLRLIYYSQIVNDFQKGDIAEGYSVSREKKESFPLTVTSAQKNPTAFYLCASSINGAYGYTFGSGTRLTVV.

The CDR3 is CSASSAGGRFEQYF. The CDR3, as DNA: TGCAGTGCTAGTTCCGCAGGGGGGCGGTTTGAGCAGTACTTC. This rearrangement joins TRBV20-1 to TRBJ2-7; maybe TRBD1 (7 bases). Per germline, CDR1 DFQATT and CDR2 SNEGSKA (reference sequence). V was pared by 3 bases and J by 7 bases, with 19 bases between. CDR3 size: 14 residues.

V gene TRBV7-2 combines with J gene TRBJ2-5, with TRBD2 matching 8 bases. This CDR3 is 15 amino acids long. Germline CDR1 is SGHTA and CDR2 is FQGNSA. V shed 2 bases and J 2 bases; nucleotides not matched to a gene: 4. The DNA of the CDR3 is TGTGCCAGCAGCTTAAATGGCGGGGGGCAAGAGACCCAGTACTTC. Translated: CASSLNGGGQETQYF.

The chain carries TRBV28 and TRBJ1-1; maybe TRBD1 (5 bases). CDR1 and CDR2 (germline): MDHEN, SYDVKM. CDR3 size: 17 residues. Trimming removed 6 bases at V and 0 bases at J, with 20 bases between. The chain's CDR3 is CASSQGPKLTVNTEAFF. The CDR3 bases are TGTGCCAGCAGCCAGGGACCGAAACTAACTGTGAACACTGAAGCTTTCTTT.

This rearrangement joins TRBV10-2 to TRBJ2-2; TRBD1 or TRBD2 may be the D gene (5 bases each). Germline loops: CDR1 WSHSY, CDR2 SAAADI. Trimming shortened V by 11 bases and J by 2 bases, and 18 bases separated the two germline ends. The CDR3 loop spans 15 amino acids. CDR3 loop: CAVTVVGANTGELFF. The CDR3 DNA sequence: TGCGCCGTAACAGTTGTCGGGGCAAACACCGGGGAGCTGTTTTTT.

This clone appeared a few times. V is TRBV7-3 and J is TRBJ2-3, with D unresolved. In germline, CDR1 is SGHTA, CDR2 FQGTGA. Deletions cut 3 bases from V and 4 bases from J, with 5 bases between. The CDR3 covers 12 residues. The chain's CDR3 is CASSFAADTQYF. In nucleotides, the CDR3 is TGTGCCAGCAGCTTCGCGGCAGATACGCAGTATTTT. Full variable domain (missing parts from reference TRBV7-3 and TRBJ2-3): GAGVSQTPSNKVTEKGKYVELRCDPISGHTALYWYRQSLGQGPEFLIYFQGTGAADDSGLPNDRFFAVRPEGSVSTLKIQRTERGDSAVYLCASSFAADTQYFGPGTRLTVL.